These 23 T cell receptor beta chains share one sample of origin, sequenced in a study of monozygotic twins with inflammatory bowel disease. TCRdb re-called the 5' RACE reads; every CDR3 protein appears as one record, without DNA. This table holds more than 100,000 distinct CDR3 sequences. The specimen sequenced was blood. The source is a human donor with ulcerative colitis or Crohn's disease, or a healthy co-twin of an affected twin (not recorded which).

The chain is built from TRBV27 and TRBJ2-3; the D call of TRBD2 rests on TCRdb alone, since no DNA is present to check it. The V gene's germline CDR1 is MNHEY and CDR2 SMNVEV (reference sequence). The CDR3 covers 19 residues. The CDR3 sequence: CASSLSETSRNSSTDTQYF.

The CDR3 is CASSLYSPIQETQYF. V gene TRBV28 combines with J gene TRBJ2-5; TCRdb's assignment of TRBD2 cannot be checked, as there is no DNA. There are 15 residues in the CDR3. From germline, CDR1 is MDHEN and CDR2 SYDVKM.

V usage is TRBV2 and J usage is TRBJ2-1; the D call of TRBD1 rests on TCRdb alone, since no DNA is present to check it. This CDR3 has 15 residues. Germline assignment: CDR1 SNHLY and CDR2 FYNNEI. CDR3 protein: CASSRDRGWNNEQFF.

This chain connects TRBV6-1 to TRBJ2-1; the TRBD1 assignment by TCRdb is unverifiable without DNA. CDR1 MNHNS and CDR2 SASEGT come from the germline V gene. The CDR3 has 14 residues. CDR3 amino acids: CASAPRGATDEQFF.

The chain recombines TRBV5-1 with TRBJ2-2; the D call of TRBD2 rests on TCRdb alone, since no DNA is present to check it. Germline V gene sequence: CDR1 SGHRS, CDR2 YFSETQ. This CDR3 has 15 residues. CDR3 region: CASSSRVAGLGELFF.

The rearrangement joins TRBV5-5 to TRBJ2-5; TCRdb's D call of TRBD2 is untestable without DNA. The germline CDR1 and CDR2 sequences are SGHKS and YYEKEE (reference sequence). The CDR3 runs to 14 residues. The chain's CDR3 is CASSKGTSVETQYF.

V gene TRBV28 combines with J gene TRBJ2-1; TCRdb proposes TRBD1, but this gene call is untestable without DNA. Germline CDR1 and CDR2: MDHEN and SYDVKM. The CDR3 covers 15 residues. This chain's CDR3 is CASSFRDRSYNEQFF. Based on the CDR3 plus reference TRBV28 and TRBJ2-1, the full variable domain is DVKVTQSSRYLVKRTGEKVFLECVQDMDHENMFWYRQDPGLGLRLIYFSYDVKMKEKGDIPEGYSVSREKKERFSLILESASTNQTSMYLCASSFRDRSYNEQFFGPGTRLTVL.

J is TRBJ1-5 and V is TRBV19; TCRdb gives TRBD1 as the D gene, but with no DNA this cannot be confirmed. This CDR3 is 13 amino acids long. Germline V lookup: CDR1 LNHDA, CDR2 SQIVND (reference sequence). This CDR3 reads CASGGTGNQPQHF.

V usage is TRBV7-9 and J usage is TRBJ2-7; TCRdb gives TRBD1 as the D gene, but with no DNA this cannot be confirmed. CDR3 length: 14 amino acids. The germline V gene encodes CDR1 SEHNR and CDR2 FQNEAQ (reference sequence). CDR3 in amino acids: CASRERQDTAEQYF.

V and J are TRBV28 and TRBJ1-4; TCRdb indicates TRBD1, and absent DNA this call remains unverified. Germline V gene sequence: CDR1 MDHEN, CDR2 SYDVKM. This CDR3 contains 14 residues. The CDR3 protein is CASSRPGFLGKLFF.

V is TRBV5-1 and J is TRBJ2-3; the D call of TRBD2 rests on TCRdb alone, since no DNA is present to check it. The CDR3 covers 16 residues. Germline CDR1 SGHRS, CDR2 YFSETQ. This CDR3 is CASTGIGGRAEDTQYF. Full variable domain (rest looked up from reference TRBV5-1 and TRBJ2-3): KAGVTQTPRYLIKTRGQQVTLSCSPISGHRSVSWYQQTPGQGLQFLFEYFSETQRNKGNFPGRFSGRQFSNSRSEMNVSTLELGDSALYLCASTGIGGRAEDTQYFGPGTRLTVL.

The rearrangement links TRBV20-1 to TRBJ2-7; the TRBD2 assignment by TCRdb is unverifiable without DNA. The CDR3 consists of 12 residues. Germline assignment: CDR1 DFQATT and CDR2 SNEGSKA (reference sequence). Here the CDR3 reads CSSGGGYYEQYF.

The chain recombines TRBV28 with TRBJ2-7. This CDR3 region has 14 residues. Per the germline V gene, CDR1 is MDHEN and CDR2 is SYDVKM. The CDR3 reads CASRNIGVSYEQYF.

The chain recombines TRBV18 with TRBJ2-3. The CDR3 contains 14 residues. Germline CDR1 is KGHSH and CDR2 is LQKENI. This CDR3 reads CASSERTSTDTQYF.

The CDR3 is CSASGDFRGTNEKLFF. This chain uses TRBV20-1 with TRBJ1-4. This CDR3 region has 16 residues. Germline-derived CDR1 and CDR2 are DFQATT and SNEGSKA (reference sequence).

The CDR3 protein is CASSFEPTDTQYF. The V call is TRBV12-3 or TRBV12-4, the J call TRBJ2-3. The CDR3 consists of 13 residues.

The V gene is TRBV5-6, the J gene TRBJ2-7. There are 14 residues in the CDR3. From germline, CDR1 is SGHDT and CDR2 YYEEEE. CDR3 protein: CASSWDRGSYEQYF.

The chain couples TRBV6-1 to TRBJ2-7. CDR1 and CDR2 (germline): MNHNS, SASEGT. The CDR3 is 13 residues long. The CDR3 protein is CASSKAGSYEQYF.

The genes are TRBV19 and TRBJ2-1; TCRdb calls TRBD1, which cannot be checked without DNA. CDR1 LNHDA and CDR2 SQIVND come from the germline V gene (reference sequence). The CDR3 has 15 residues. Here the CDR3 reads CASRSDKAKGNEQFF.

The chain recombines TRBV14 with TRBJ1-2; the TCRdb call, TRBD1, lacks DNA for checking. Germline V lookup: CDR1 SGHDN, CDR2 FVKESK. This CDR3 has 16 amino acids. CDR3 sequence: CASSQKAGTQGLGYTF. Together with reference TRBV14 and TRBJ1-2, the CDR3 gives the full variable domain: EAGVTQFPSHSVIEKGQTVTLRCDPISGHDNLYWYRRVMGKEIKFLLHFVKESKQDESGMPNNRFLAERTGGTYSTLKVQPAELEDSGVYFCASSQKAGTQGLGYTFGSGTRLTVV.

This chain links TRBV5-4 with TRBJ1-1; TCRdb's D call, TRBD1, is unchecked because there is no DNA. Germline CDR1 is SGHNT and CDR2 is YYREEE (reference sequence). The CDR3 covers 15 residues. This chain's CDR3 is CASSLEGTRGREAFF.

V and J are TRBV14 and TRBJ2-7; TCRdb proposes TRBD2, but this gene call is untestable without DNA. Germline CDR1 reads SGHDN; CDR2 reads FVKESK. This CDR3 region has 17 residues. CDR3 amino acids: CASSLRFAAGKGYEQYF.

The genes are TRBV7-2 and TRBJ2-7. The CDR3 is 15 residues long. Germline values: CDR1 SGHTA, CDR2 FQGNSA. The CDR3 protein is CASSSPDRSSYEQYF.